A single sample is the source of the 2 T cell receptor beta chains below, sequenced in a study of blood T cell repertoires in COVID-19. Libraries were prepared by immunoSEQ multiplex PCR; TCRdb keeps only in-frame clonotypes and omits some of them. The sample has some 87,000 clones; 60% to 85% are singletons. The source material was peripheral blood. Source of these receptors: a man in his forties or fifties who had recovered from COVID-19.

The DNA of the CDR3 is TGTGCCAGCAGCCCTCGGACAGGGTTGGATACGCAGTATTTT. Protein sequence: CASSPRTGLDTQYF. This sequence joins TRBV11-2 and TRBJ2-3; 8 bases are shared with TRBD1. There are 14 residues in the CDR3. CDR1 and CDR2 from the germline V gene are SGHAT and FQNNGV. Trimming cost V 5 bases and J 6 bases; bases outside gene matches: 7. The full variable domain, completed using reference TRBV11-2 and TRBJ2-3, is EAGVAQSPRYKIIEKRQSVAFWCNPISGHATLYWYQQILGQGPKLLIQFQNNGVVDDSQLPKDRFSAERLKGVDSTLKIQPAKLEDSAVYLCASSPRTGLDTQYFGPGTRLTVL.

J is TRBJ1-4 and V is TRBV18; unclear D gene. The germline gives CDR1 KGHSH, CDR2 LQKENI. With 1 base removed from V and 7 bases from J, the gap between germline ends came to 13 bases. The CDR3 loop spans 15 amino acids. The CDR3 DNA follows: TGTGCCAGCTCACCACTATGGGGAGCGGGTGAAAAACTGTTTTTT. Residues: CASSPLWGAGEKLFF.